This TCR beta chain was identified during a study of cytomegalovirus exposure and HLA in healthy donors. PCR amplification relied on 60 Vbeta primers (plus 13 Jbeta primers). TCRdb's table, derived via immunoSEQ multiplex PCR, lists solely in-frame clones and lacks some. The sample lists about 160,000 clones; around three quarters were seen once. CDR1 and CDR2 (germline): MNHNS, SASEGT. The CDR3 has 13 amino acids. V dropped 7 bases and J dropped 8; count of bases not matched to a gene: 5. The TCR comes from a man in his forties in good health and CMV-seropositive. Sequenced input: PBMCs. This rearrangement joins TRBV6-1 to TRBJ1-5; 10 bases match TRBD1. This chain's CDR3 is CASNRDRGEPQHF. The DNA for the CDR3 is TGTGCCAGCAACCGGGACAGGGGTGAGCCCCAGCATTTT.